This TCR beta chain emerged from a study of blood T cell repertoires in COVID-19. Sequencing used immunoSEQ multiplex PCR; TCRdb keeps in-frame clones, though not all of them. The profile shows about 480,000 clones, 88% of them singletons. The sample comprised PBMCs or T cells enriched from blood (not recorded which). This sequence originates from a woman in her forties who had recovered from COVID-19.

CDR3 sequence reads: CASSEIEGSGANVLTF. CDR3 nucleotide sequence: TGTGCCAGCAGTGAGATTGAGGGTTCTGGGGCCAACGTCCTGACTTTC. This chain uses TRBV2 with TRBJ2-6; possible D gene TRBD2, 5 bases. With 3 bases removed from V and 1 base from J, the gap between germline ends came to 10 bases. CDR1 is SNHLY and CDR2 is FYNNEI in the germline V gene. The CDR3 loop spans 16 amino acids.